The T cell receptor (beta chain) described here comes from a study of CD8 T cells in ankylosing spondylitis. General study results and limits: What seemed typical of ankylosing spondylitis blood was a TCR beta motif built from about 8 highly homologous variants. Reportedly, disease-linked clones are significantly enriched in ankylosing spondylitis patients' matched synovial fluid. Those disease-linked clones were CD8+; they were also relatively rare in peripheral blood.

Libraries of TCR beta came from quantitative 5'-RACE with molecular barcodes. Each CDR3 protein is one row after TCRdb ran MiXCR on the 5' RACE reads. The repertoire has a few hundred thousand distinct CDR3 sequences, approximately 17% of them found once; the top ten carry approximately 0.93%. The CDR3 consists of 14 residues. From germline, CDR1 is DFQATT and CDR2 SNEGSKA (reference sequence). Trimming took 0 bases from V and 3 from J, leaving 8 bases between them. Notes on this clonotype: As yet, its antigen is unknown.

This chain connects TRBV20-1 to TRBJ2-2, with D perhaps given as TRBD1 or TRBD2 (6 bases each). Sequencing was done on a sample of blood, either unsorted or a sorted T cell fraction (not recorded which). The receptor's source is a male donor with ankylosing spondylitis. The CDR3 protein is CSAREGGDTGELFF. In DNA, the CDR3 is TGCAGTGCTAGAGAGGGGGGCGACACCGGGGAGCTGTTTTTT.